This T cell receptor beta chain was sequenced during a study of blood T cell repertoires in COVID-19 (TCRdb year 2020). With regard to the full study: Samples covering the acute and convalescent phases of COVID-19 were provided by collaborators in the United States, Italy and Spain. Nearly every sample came with metadata listing a de-identified subject ID, COVID-19 status, age in years and sex. Samples came from the ongoing ImmuneRACE study (first 160 participants) plus 1,254 subjects from 6 global collaborators. The material from the prospective study consisted of cDNA or gDNA derived from T cells, B-cell-depleted T cells, or PBMCs. Where available, HLA class I and class II types were taken from metadata supplied by the sample provider and were not determined by assay-based typing. A freely available public database, intended as a resource for researchers studying the immune response to SARS-CoV-2, is where the repertoires were released. The dataset comprised deeply sampled blood TCRbeta repertoires from subjects exposed to, actively infected with, or recovered from COVID-19.

The immunoSEQ Assay, a bias-controlled multiplex PCR, was used to amplify TCRbeta CDR3 regions from genomic DNA. The authors' pipeline ran thus. Nucleated cell counts per sample were estimated from amplification of reference gene primers within the assay. To quantify the absolute abundance of each unique TCRbeta CDR3 rearrangement, sequence reads were collapsed and filtered. For each sample, productive Simpson clonality was calculated as the square root of Simpson's diversity index over productive rearrangements. What TCRdb holds here is the immuneACCESS table cut down to in-frame rearrangements. Part of the clones is not present; checked against another copy, under half of the missing clones reflect an unresolved V gene, and the others are unexplained. V and J calls plus clone size are reproduced from that table; the DNA served to infer D and trimming. A total of 300,000 or so clones appear in this sample, around 86% of them only once. The top ten clones comprise under 2% of the sample.

V is cut back by 5 bases and J by 10 bases, with 9 bases in the junction unmatched. There are 13 amino acids in the CDR3, from cysteine to phenylalanine inclusive. Only CDR3 DNA is held: 39 bases, read in frame from base 1. Taken from the germline V gene, the CDR1 and CDR2 loops are SGHAT and FQNNGV. The study at large found these results: The quantity of clinical and demographic metadata differed by source and by participant and was supplied without curation.

Collaborating institutions collected whole blood in K2EDTA tubes following their own protocols. For TCRbeta analysis, collaborators shipped samples as frozen whole blood, isolated PBMCs, or DNA extracted from either of those sample types. As to this clone: Its antigen is unknown. Qualities for individual bases were not recorded, and no much larger clone is one base off.

The chain is made from TRBV11-2 and TRBJ1-1, with 8 bases aligning to TRBD1. This receptor was taken from a woman in her 50s with acute or convalescent COVID-19. The sample was peripheral blood. The CDR3 protein is CASSGRGRLRAFF. The nucleotides are TGTGCCAGCAGCGGCAGGGGGCGGCTTAGAGCTTTCTTT.